This T cell receptor beta chain originates from a study of shared clonotypes between healthy human individuals. Study information: Per donor, CD8 memory used one plate, CD8 naive used two, CD4 memory used three and CD4 naive used three.

Losses at the gene ends were 0 bases for V and 5 bases for J; bases not matched to a gene: 0. The CDR3 totals 15 residues. The germline V gene has CDR1 KGHSH and CDR2 LQKENI. Note on this clone: Other DNA sequences within the sample encode an identical CDR3.

Deep was the level used in running the assay. Authors' analysis steps: Filtering differed because ImmunoSEQ produced junction-only sequences that carried no quality scores. Sequencing used immunoSEQ multiplex PCR; TCRdb keeps in-frame clones, though not all of them. The DNA was the basis for D and trimming; V, J and clone size are from that table. The sample yields 2 million to 3 million clones, approximately 90% seen once. The sequence came from a man younger than 35 in good health. This chain connects TRBV18 to TRBJ2-1; 11 nucleotides agree with TRBD2. The sample was naive CD4+ T cells sorted from blood. Subset reported: CD45RA+ positively selected. CDR3 region: CASSPPGLADNEQFF. The DNA for the CDR3 is TGTGCCAGCTCACCACCGGGACTAGCGGACAATGAGCAGTTCTTC.